One sample yielded the 17 T cell receptor beta chains listed below, sequenced in a study of OX40 agonist ivuxolimab in advanced cancers. Measured with immunoSEQ multiplex PCR; TCRdb has only the in-frame clones, and not every one. The sample consists of tens of thousands of clones, about nine tenths of them appearing once. Source: CD4+ or CD8+ T cells sorted from blood, taken in a trial of the OX40 agonist ivuxolimab. The receptors originated from an adult with an advanced solid tumor such as melanoma, head and neck, liver or kidney cancer.

J is TRBJ2-5 and V is TRBV30; D is perhaps TRBD1 or TRBD2 (5 bases each). The CDR3 is 15 amino acids. Trimming shortened V by 2 bases and J by 2 bases, and 15 bases separated the two germline ends. Per the germline V gene, CDR1 is GTSNPN and CDR2 is SVGIG (reference sequence). The CDR3 region has the DNA TGTGCCTGGAGTATGGGAGACAGTCATCAAGAGACCCAGTACTTC. It translates to CAWSMGDSHQETQYF.

The V call is TRBV28, the J call TRBJ1-5, with 12 positions matching TRBD1. The CDR3 has 15 residues. CDR1 and CDR2 from the germline V gene are MDHEN and SYDVKM. V gave up 5 bases and J gave up 7 bases; unmatched junction bases: 6. The CDR3: CASSPGTGGRQPQHF. CDR3 coding DNA: TGTGCCAGCAGTCCCGGGACAGGGGGCAGACAGCCCCAGCATTTT.

V usage is TRBV5-1 and J usage is TRBJ2-7; D might be TRBD1 (6 bases). V lost 4 bases to trimming and J lost 4 bases, with 15 bases between them. The CDR3 length is 14 residues. CDR1 SGHRS and CDR2 YFSETQ come from the germline V gene. CDR3 sequence reads: CASSGGNRDYEQYF. For the CDR3, the DNA is TGCGCCAGCAGCGGGGGTAACAGGGATTACGAGCAGTACTTC.

The V gene is TRBV9, the J gene TRBJ2-7; the match to TRBD2 covers 11 bases. J gave up 4 bases and V 0 bases, and 3 bases lay outside the gene matches. Germline CDR1 is SGDLS and CDR2 is YYNGEE. This CDR3 is 15 amino acids long. The CDR3 DNA is TGTGCCAGCAGCGTAGGAACTAGCGGGAGTTACGAGCAGTACTTC. It translates to CASSVGTSGSYEQYF.

J is TRBJ1-5 and V is TRBV28, with a weak D call TRBD1 (6 bases). This CDR3 region has 17 residues. V was pared by 2 bases and J by 4 bases, with 18 bases between. Germline CDR1 MDHEN, CDR2 SYDVKM. The CDR3 sequence: CASSLTTYRAINQPQHF. Written as DNA, the CDR3 is TGTGCCAGCAGTTTAACCACCTACAGGGCAATTAATCAGCCCCAGCATTTT.

The gene calls are TRBV5-1 and TRBJ2-3; 8 bases map to TRBD2. Looked up from germline, CDR1 is SGHRS and CDR2 is YFSETQ. Trimming took 1 base from V and 4 from J; bases not matched to a gene: 5. The CDR3 has 15 residues. CDR3 in amino acids: CASSLIRGGSDTQYF. The CDR3 nucleotides read TGCGCCAGCAGCTTGATTCGCGGGGGGTCAGATACGCAGTATTTT. The complete variable domain, with remaining parts taken from reference TRBV5-1 and TRBJ2-3, reads KAGVTQTPRYLIKTRGQQVTLSCSPISGHRSVSWYQQTPGQGLQFLFEYFSETQRNKGNFPGRFSGRQFSNSRSEMNVSTLELGDSALYLCASSLIRGGSDTQYFGPGTRLTVL.

The J gene is TRBJ1-1, the V gene TRBV5-1, with D unresolved. V was clipped by 6 bases and J by 1 base, with 10 bases between them. The CDR3 runs 13 residues. Germline V gene lookup returns CDR1 SGHRS and CDR2 YFSETQ. The CDR3 DNA is TGCGCCAGCACCGCTGCCGGGAACACTGAAGCTTTCTTT. Translated: CASTAAGNTEAFF.

V gene TRBV5-6 combines with J gene TRBJ2-5; no clear D gene. Germline CDR1 is SGHDT and CDR2 is YYEEEE. The V end lost 0 bases, the J end lost 0 bases, and 9 bases lay between the germline ends. This CDR3 has 15 amino acids. CDR3 amino acids: CASSLGNLYQETQYF. In nucleotides, the CDR3 is TGTGCCAGCAGCTTGGGAAACCTGTACCAAGAGACCCAGTACTTC.

The chain links TRBV5-5 to TRBJ2-3; 8 positions agree with TRBD2. This CDR3 has 17 amino acids. CDR1 is SGHKS, CDR2 YYEKEE, per germline (reference sequence). Trimming cost V 2 bases and J 3 bases; bases outside gene matches: 11. The CDR3 loop reads CASSFGQGLALTDTQYF. CDR3 bases: TGTGCCAGCAGCTTTGGGCAAGGACTAGCTTTAACAGATACGCAGTATTTT.

This clone was picked up one time. The chain is built from TRBV7-3 and TRBJ2-1, with 7 positions matching TRBD1. This CDR3 is built from 15 residues. J was trimmed by 7 bases and V by 6 bases; bases with no gene match: 12. From germline, CDR1 is SGHTA and CDR2 FQGTGA. In DNA form, the CDR3 reads TGTGCCAGCAGTCCCTGGGGGACAGCCCTTAATGAGCAGTTCTTC. Protein product: CASSPWGTALNEQFF.

The rearrangement links TRBV4-1 to TRBJ2-2; 13 bases are shared with TRBD2. Trimming at V came to 6 bases and at J to 9 bases, leaving 13 bases not matched to a gene. CDR3 length: 17 residues. Per germline, CDR1 MGHRA and CDR2 YSYEKL. The CDR3 loop is CASSRTPTSGRSRELFF. The CDR3 DNA reads TGCGCCAGCAGTCGGACACCGACTAGCGGGAGGTCAAGGGAGCTGTTTTTT.

The CDR3 DNA follows: TGCGCCAGCAGCTTCGGACAGGGGGATAGTGGCACTGAAGCTTTCTTT. Its protein is CASSFGQGDSGTEAFF. This chain uses TRBV5-1 with TRBJ1-1; 10 bases map to TRBD1. The trim removed 2 bases at V and 4 bases at J, leaving 8 bases unmatched. Germline V CDR1 and CDR2: SGHRS, YFSETQ. This CDR3 has 16 residues. The full variable domain, in which reference TRBV5-1 and TRBJ1-1 provide the parts outside the CDR3, is KAGVTQTPRYLIKTRGQQVTLSCSPISGHRSVSWYQQTPGQGLQFLFEYFSETQRNKGNFPGRFSGRQFSNSRSEMNVSTLELGDSALYLCASSFGQGDSGTEAFFGQGTRLTVV.

The chain links TRBV14 to TRBJ2-4; no definite D call. Looked up from germline, CDR1 is SGHDN and CDR2 is FVKESK. V shed 4 bases and J shed 4 bases, with 8 bases lying between them. The CDR3 runs to 13 residues. CDR3 residues: CASSLRPKNIQYF. As DNA, the CDR3 is TGTGCCAGCAGCCTTCGACCGAAAAACATTCAGTACTTC.

The chain has TRBV19 and TRBJ2-3, with 7 bases matching TRBD2. V was clipped by 5 bases and J by 2 bases; unmatched bases: 4. CDR1 and CDR2 from the germline V gene are LNHDA and SQIVND (reference sequence). The CDR3 runs 14 residues. The chain's CDR3 is CASSPGLSTDTQYF. In DNA form, the CDR3 reads TGTGCCAGTAGTCCGGGACTATCCACAGATACGCAGTATTTT.

This chain connects TRBV6-1 to TRBJ1-3, with unresolved D. Looked up from germline, CDR1 is MNHNS and CDR2 is SASEGT. Between the trimmed V and J ends, which lost 2 bases and 3 bases, there was a span of 11 bases. The CDR3 loop spans 15 amino acids. For the CDR3, the DNA is TGTGCCAGCAGTGAAACGCGGACTGGTGGAAACACCATATATTTT. This sequence encodes CASSETRTGGNTIYF.

The chain couples TRBV28 to TRBJ2-7; 8 nucleotides match TRBD1. CDR3 length: 13 amino acids. V was clipped by 5 bases and J by 2 bases; unmatched bases: 2. Germline V lookup: CDR1 MDHEN, CDR2 SYDVKM. CDR3 region: CASSGQGTYEQYF. CDR3 nucleotide sequence: TGTGCCAGCAGTGGACAGGGAACCTACGAGCAGTACTTC.

V and J are TRBV27 and TRBJ2-2; tentative D call: TRBD2 (6 bases). The germline V gene has CDR1 MNHEY and CDR2 SMNVEV (reference sequence). The germline V and J ends were trimmed by 3 bases and 1 base, with 15 bases remaining between them. The CDR3 is made up of 17 amino acids. CDR3 in DNA: TGTGCCAGCAGTTTGGAGGGGCGGACGGTGAACACCGGGGAGCTGTTTTTT. As protein: CASSLEGRTVNTGELFF.